The clone carrying this T cell receptor (beta chain) has at least ten counts. The sample belongs to a study of metastatic and nonmetastatic thyroid tumors. The germline V gene has CDR1 SGHTA and CDR2 FQGNSA. Trimming removed 2 bases from V and 5 bases from J, with 19 bases in between. CDR3 length equals 17 residues. Every patient underwent thyroid surgery untreated. MiXCR reprocessed the PCR reads for TCRdb. This repertoire shows about 48,000 clones, approximately 24% found once; its top ten account for 3.8%. Sequenced material: blood. The rearrangement joins TRBV7-2 to TRBJ2-1; TRBD1 might be the D (6 bases). The origin of this receptor is a male donor with papillary thyroid cancer or a benign thyroid nodule (not recorded which). Some clones in this sample may be carry-over from other donors' samples. Here the CDR3 DNA reads TGTGCCAGCAGCTTACTACTTATACAGGGTGTGAACAATGAGCAGTTCTTC. Translation gives CASSLLLIQGVNNEQFF.